This TCR beta chain originates from a study of T cell clonotyping in hematopoietic cell transplantation. Study-wide results and limits: Without cell sorting, CD4 versus CD8 contributions remain unresolved. Recipient TCR diversity dropped after transplant; expanded clonotypes rose from day 30 to 180.

Recipient blood drawn about 28 days pretransplant and days 30, 100, 180 after. Regarding this clone: No antigen is known for it.

Method: immunoSEQ multiplex PCR; TCRdb's copy keeps in-frame clones and lacks some. This table has approximately 11,000 clones, about 91% appearing once. The germline gives CDR1 MNHEY, CDR2 SVGAGI. Between the trimmed V and J ends, which lost 5 bases and 6 bases, there was a span of 11 bases. The CDR3 covers 13 residues. This chain connects TRBV6-5 to TRBJ2-1; D possibly corresponds to TRBD1 (6 bases). The origin of this receptor is a female patient in her 60s who had an allogeneic stem cell transplant from an unrelated donor, so the T cells may come from the graft donor. Some clones in this sample may be carry-over from other donors' samples. The sample was PBMCs, taken 100 days after allogeneic stem cell transplant. The CDR3 coding sequence is TGTGCCAGCAGTAGGGGGAGCAGCAATGAGCAGTTCTTC. As protein: CASSRGSSNEQFF.